The 10 T cell receptor beta chains reported below all come from one sample, sequenced in a study of shared clonotypes between healthy human individuals. TCRdb's table, derived via immunoSEQ multiplex PCR, lists solely in-frame clones and lacks some. The table records around 700,000 clones, about three quarters of them present only once. Material for sequencing was memory CD4+ T cells sorted from blood. As for subset: CD45RA-negative fraction. The receptors here all came from a woman in her 30s in good health.

The chain carries TRBV30 and TRBJ1-5, with a weak D call TRBD1 (6 bases). V was pared by 6 bases and J by 4 bases, with 13 bases between. The germline CDR1 and CDR2 sequences are GTSNPN and SVGIG (reference sequence). The CDR3 contains 13 residues. CDR3 sequence reads: CACSGQKNQPQHF. The DNA for the CDR3 is TGTGCCTGTTCAGGACAGAAAAATCAGCCCCAGCATTTT. Full variable domain (remainder filled in from reference TRBV30 and TRBJ1-5): SQTIHQWPATLVQPVGSPLSLECTVEGTSNPNLYWYRQAAGRGLQLLFYSVGIGQISSEVPQNLSASRPQDRQFILSSKKLLLSDSGFYLCACSGQKNQPQHFGDGTRLSIL.

This clone was seen only a few times. Other DNA variants within this sample encode the same CDR3. The chain couples TRBV7-8 to TRBJ2-7, with 7 bases lining up with TRBD2. The V segment lost 1 base and the J segment 0 bases; nucleotides outside the gene matches: 3. Germline assignment: CDR1 SGHVS and CDR2 FQNEAQ. There are 15 residues in the CDR3. The CDR3 nucleotides read TGTGCCAGCAGCTTAGAAGGCGGGAGCTCCTACGAGCAGTACTTC. This encodes CASSLEGGSSYEQYF.

About this clone: Other DNA variants within this sample encode the same CDR3. The chain recombines TRBV5-1 with TRBJ2-5, with D possibly TRBD2 on 6 matching bases. Trimming took 6 bases from V and 1 from J, leaving 7 bases between them. The CDR3 consists of 12 residues. Germline CDR1 SGHRS, CDR2 YFSETQ. Here the CDR3 DNA reads TGCGCCAGCAAGGAGGGCCAAGAGACCCAGTACTTC. Its translation: CASKEGQETQYF.

This clone was counted a single time. This rearrangement joins TRBV5-1 to TRBJ2-7, with D maybe TRBD1 (5 bases). V was cut by 2 bases and J by 3 bases, with 12 bases left in between. The germline V gene encodes CDR1 SGHRS and CDR2 YFSETQ. The length of the CDR3 is 14 residues. CDR3 nucleotide sequence: TGCGCCAGCAGCTTAGACAGAGAAAACTACGAGCAGTACTTC. Encoded protein: CASSLDRENYEQYF.

The chain uses TRBV11-2 and TRBJ2-3, with TRBD2 matching 11 bases. The CDR3 totals 15 residues. The junction had 4 bases not matched to a gene; V was cut back by 4 bases and J by 4 bases. Per the germline V gene, CDR1 is SGHAT and CDR2 is FQNNGV. CDR3 loop: CASSSTSGIPDTQYF. The CDR3 DNA sequence: TGTGCCAGCAGCTCGACTAGCGGGATACCAGATACGCAGTATTTT.

This CDR3 reads CASSKGGASYEQYF. CDR3 DNA sequence: TGTGCCAGCAGCAAGGGAGGGGCCTCCTACGAGCAGTACTTC. This chain uses TRBV11-3 with TRBJ2-7, with 7 bases identical to TRBD2. Looked up from germline, CDR1 is SGHNT and CDR2 is YENEEA. The CDR3 extends over 14 amino acids. V shed 5 bases and J 0 bases; nucleotides not matched to a gene: 4.

This rearrangement joins TRBV11-2 to TRBJ2-5, with D possibly matching TRBD1 (6 bases). The DNA end is a closer match to TRBJ2-7, so the J assignment may be wrong. The CDR3 is 14 amino acids. CDR1 is SGHAT, CDR2 FQNNGV, per germline. The CDR3 spells CASSLVWGPHEQYF. The CDR3 DNA follows: TGTGCCAGCAGCTTAGTCTGGGGGCCCCACGAGCAGTACTTC.

The rearrangement links TRBV5-4 to TRBJ2-1; TRBD2 aligns across 10 bases. V dropped 2 bases and J dropped 7; count of bases not matched to a gene: 9. Germline CDR1 reads SGHNT; CDR2 reads YYREEE (reference sequence). The CDR3 spans 16 residues. CDR3 residues: CASSLKTGLAMNEQFF. The DNA for the CDR3 is TGTGCCAGCAGCTTAAAGACGGGACTAGCGATGAATGAGCAGTTCTTC. The full variable domain, in which reference TRBV5-4 and TRBJ2-1 provide the parts outside the CDR3, is ETGVTQSPTHLIKTRGQQVTLRCSSQSGHNTVSWYQQALGQGPQFIFQYYREEENGRGNFPPRFSGLQFPNYSSELNVNALELDDSALYLCASSLKTGLAMNEQFFGPGTRLTVL.

This clone was recorded at least ten times. The chain combines TRBV6-6 with TRBJ1-5, with TRBD1 identical over 7 bases. Trimming cost V 0 bases and J 7 bases; bases outside gene matches: 6. CDR1 is MNHNY, CDR2 SVGAGI, per germline (reference sequence). The CDR3 sequence is 15 residues long. DNA of the CDR3: TGTGCCAGCAGTTACTCAACAGGGGACGTCCAGCCCCAGCATTTT. Its protein is CASSYSTGDVQPQHF.

The gene calls are TRBV6-8 and TRBJ2-7; perhaps TRBD2 as D (6 bases). Germline values: CDR1 MNHGY, CDR2 SAAAGT. CDR3 size: 15 residues. Trimming cost V 5 bases and J 2 bases, with 16 bases left between them. The CDR3 here is CASSTTSWETYEQYF. CDR3 coding DNA: TGTGCCAGCAGTACCACTAGCTGGGAGACCTACGAGCAGTACTTC.